This T cell receptor beta chain stems from a study of cytomegalovirus exposure and HLA in healthy donors. Study-wide points: Sequencing depth across donors, presence/absence analyses assumed, was roughly uniform. Later, an analysis showed that TCR beta chains associated with HLA were more clonally expanded than others that were equally common.

With 3 bases clipped from V and 7 bases from J, the junction kept 5 bases outside the gene matches. CDR3 length: 14 residues. Germline CDR1 reads SGDLS; CDR2 reads YYNGEE. The primer mix had 60 Vbeta and 13 Jbeta primers. Only in-frame clones appear in the TCRdb table, and some are missing; sequencing was by immunoSEQ multiplex PCR. The sample shows 130,000 or so clones, around 66% of them seen only once. Comment on this clone: The antigen is undetermined.

The specimen was PBMCs. V is TRBV9 and J is TRBJ2-2; 8 positions match TRBD1. The clonotype originates from a woman aged 40 to 55 in good health and CMV-seropositive. The CDR3 region has the DNA TGTGCCAGCAGCGGGCGACAGGGGCTCGGGGAGCTGTTTTTT. Encoded protein: CASSGRQGLGELFF.